Listed below are T cell receptor beta chains from one sample, sequenced in a study of T-cell memory formation after mild COVID-19. TCRdb used MiXCR to reprocess the 5' RACE reads, holding one entry per CDR3 protein. The sample has about 82,000 distinct CDR3 sequences, 13% seen once. Sequencing was done on a sample of PBMCs or a T cell subset sorted from them (not recorded which). Receptor source: an adult woman who had mild COVID-19 (a few samples of this study predate the infection). Cell type and time point are not known. Both conserved end residues are part of each CDR3. The order of the fields is D gene, V gene, clone size, J gene, CDR3 DNA, CDR3 protein. A D gene is named only where the DNA matches it firmly. Where a row states a size, it is once, few, many or the class of an expanded clone; other rows omit it.

TRBD1,TRBV4-1,many,TRBJ2-5,TGCGCCAGCAGCCGAAAGGGGGACAGTTTGGAGACCCAGTACTTC,CASSRKGDSLETQYF
-,TRBV25-1,-,TRBJ2-3,TGTGCCAGCAGTGAATATGCAGGGCGAGATACGCAGTATTTT,CASSEYAGRDTQYF
-,TRBV18,few,TRBJ2-5,TGTGCCAGCTTCACCCCGGGCGCCAAAGAGACCCAGTACTTC,CASFTPGAKETQYF
-,TRBV6-2/TRBV6-3,-,TRBJ2-7,TGTGCCAGCAGTTACAGACACTCCAGTAGTTTCGACTACGAGCAGTACTTC,CASSYRHSSSFDYEQYF
-,TRBV9,-,TRBJ1-5,TGTGCCAGTTCTCAGGGGACCGGCAATCAGCCCCAGCATTTT,CASSQGTGNQPQHF
-,TRBV27,-,TRBJ2-7,TGTGCCAGCAGTTTCCACGAGCAGTACTTC,CASSFHEQYF
TRBD1,TRBV7-9,-,TRBJ2-3,TGTGCCAGCTTCCAAGCCGGGACAGAAGCTTCTACGCAGTATTTT,CASFQAGTEASTQYF
-,TRBV4-1,few,TRBJ1-2,TGCGCCAGCAGCCACAGCTATACCTATGGCTACACCTTC,CASSHSYTYGYTF
-,TRBV4-1,-,TRBJ2-7,TGCGCCAGCAGCGAACAGGGAGGTTACGAGCAGTACTTC,CASSEQGGYEQYF
-,TRBV11-1,few,TRBJ2-5,TGTGCCAGCAGCCAGACAGGACAAGAGACCCAGTACTTC,CASSQTGQETQYF
-,TRBV11-2,few,TRBJ2-7,TGTGCCAGCAGCTTAGCACTGGGGGCGAGCGGCCCCTACGAGCAGTACTTC,CASSLALGASGPYEQYF
-,TRBV20-1,few,TRBJ2-3,TGCAGTGCTAGAGATTGGGGGGGCACAGATACGCAGTATTTT,CSARDWGGTDTQYF
TRBD2,TRBV13,-,TRBJ2-3,TGTGCCAGCAGCGCCGGGAGGGCCAGCGCCACGCAGTATTTT,CASSAGRASATQYF
TRBD2,TRBV29-1,-,TRBJ2-1,TGCAGCGTGTTGGGACTAGCGGGAAGGGATGAGCAGTTCTTC,CSVLGLAGRDEQFF
-,TRBV5-1,few,TRBJ2-7,TGCGCCAGCAGTTCCAATTTGGCCGGGGGTTACGAGCAGTACTTC,CASSSNLAGGYEQYF
TRBD2,TRBV24-1,-,TRBJ2-7,TGTGCGACTAGCGGAGAGAGCTCCTACGAGCAGTACTTC,CATSGESSYEQYF
TRBD1,TRBV19,-,TRBJ1-1,TGTGCCAGTTCGACTTACAGGGGGAACACTGAAGCTTTCTTT,CASSTYRGNTEAFF
TRBD1,TRBV27,few,TRBJ1-5,TGTGCCAGCAGCTCCGGGACAGGGAGCGATCAGCCCCAGCATTTT,CASSSGTGSDQPQHF
-,TRBV6-6,few,TRBJ1-1,TGTGCCAGCATAATCGCGAGAGAAGGGAGCACTGAAGCTTTCTTT,CASIIAREGSTEAFF
-,TRBV10-3,few,TRBJ2-7,TGTGCCATCAGTGAGGACAGGCTCACCTACGAGCAGTACTTC,CAISEDRLTYEQYF
TRBD1,TRBV27,-,TRBJ1-1,TGTGCCAGCAGTTTACAGGGGGGATTCGAAGGGGAGCCTGATGAAGCTTTCTTT,CASSLQGGFEGEPDEAFF
-,TRBV4-2,-,TRBJ1-2,TGTGCCAGCAGCCCTCTCAAGGCGGGGAACTATGGCTACACCTTC,CASSPLKAGNYGYTF
-,TRBV5-5,-,TRBJ1-1,TGTGCCAGCAGCGATTACCTAGGCGGCTCGGGGAACACTGAAGCTTTCTTT,CASSDYLGGSGNTEAFF
TRBD2,TRBV3-1,many,TRBJ2-7,TGTGCCAGCAGCCCCCGGGCTAGCGGTTCCTACGAGCAGTACTTC,CASSPRASGSYEQYF
TRBD1,TRBV5-1,few,TRBJ2-3,TGCGCCAGCAGCTCCCGGGACAGGGGTCTCACAGATACGCAGTATTTT,CASSSRDRGLTDTQYF
-,TRBV7-9,many,TRBJ2-1,TGTGCCAGCAGCTCCATAGATCGAGGCTACAATGAGCAGTTCTTC,CASSSIDRGYNEQFF
TRBD2,TRBV5-6,-,TRBJ2-7,TGTGCCAGCAGCTGGAAGACTAGCGGGCCTCGAGACTTC,CASSWKTSGPRDF
TRBD1,TRBV5-1,many,TRBJ2-7,TGCGCCAGCAGCCTGAGCACCGGACAGGGGACAGCCTACGAGCAGTACTTC,CASSLSTGQGTAYEQYF
-,TRBV29-1,few,TRBJ1-1,TGCAGCGTTGAAGGTGACACTGAAGCTTTCTTT,CSVEGDTEAFF
TRBD2,TRBV5-1,many,TRBJ2-3,TGCGCCAGCAGCTTTGGGGACTACAGCACAGATACGCAGTATTTT,CASSFGDYSTDTQYF
-,TRBV29-1,few,TRBJ1-2,TGCAGCGTTGAAGAAACCAGGGACTATGGCTACACCTTC,CSVEETRDYGYTF
TRBD2,TRBV12-3/TRBV12-4,once,TRBJ2-7,TGTGCCAGCAGTCAATGGGGGGGAGTCTACGAGCAGTACTTC,CASSQWGGVYEQYF
-,TRBV4-1,few,TRBJ2-7,TGCGCCAGCAGCCAAGTGGGATCGGCTTCCTACGAGCAGTACTTC,CASSQVGSASYEQYF
-,TRBV6-5,few,TRBJ1-5,TGTGCCAGCAGTGACACAGGGACGGGACAGCCCCAGCATTTT,CASSDTGTGQPQHF
-,TRBV10-3,-,TRBJ2-5,TGTGCCATCAGTGAGTCGGGAAAAGAGACCCAGTACTTC,CAISESGKETQYF
-,TRBV7-6,many,TRBJ2-7,TGTGCCAGCAGCTTAGAGGCTGGTTACGAGCAGTACTTC,CASSLEAGYEQYF
-,TRBV7-9,-,TRBJ1-1,TGTGCCAGCAGCCACGAACTGAACACTGAAGCTTTCTTT,CASSHELNTEAFF
TRBD1,TRBV5-1,-,TRBJ1-1,TGCGCCAGCAGCCAATACAATCGACAGGGGGTTAACACTGAAGCTTTCTTT,CASSQYNRQGVNTEAFF
-,TRBV7-9,few,TRBJ2-5,TGTGCCAGCAGCCACTCTACAGGAAAAGAGACCCAGTACTTC,CASSHSTGKETQYF
TRBD2,TRBV9,few,TRBJ2-7,TGTGCCAGCAGCGTAGAGGGACTAGCGTCTGAGCAGTACTTC,CASSVEGLASEQYF
-,TRBV4-1,-,TRBJ2-3,TGCGCCAGCAGGTCGACAGGAAACACAGATACGCAGTATTTT,CASRSTGNTDTQYF
TRBD2,TRBV20-1,few,TRBJ2-4,TGCAGTGCTAGAGCCCTGGGACTAGCAGACCCAAACATTCAGTACTTC,CSARALGLADPNIQYF
TRBD2,TRBV12-3/TRBV12-4,few,TRBJ2-7,TGTGCCAGCAGTCCTTCGGGGGAGGGGATGCGGTCCTACGAGCAGTACTTC,CASSPSGEGMRSYEQYF
TRBD1,TRBV20-1,few,TRBJ1-1,TGCAGTGCTGACCGGTTTGAAGGGGGCGCAGCCACTGAAGCTTTCTTT,CSADRFEGGAATEAFF
TRBD2,TRBV4-1,few,TRBJ2-1,TGCGCCAGCAGCCAAGCCACTAGCGGGGTTTACAATGAGCAGTTCTTC,CASSQATSGVYNEQFF
TRBD1,TRBV6-5,few,TRBJ2-5,TGTGCCAGCGGATACAGGGGTGAAGAGACCCAGTACTTC,CASGYRGEETQYF
TRBD2,TRBV7-2,-,TRBJ2-7,TGTGCCAGCAGCCAGGGACTATCCGAGCAGTACTTC,CASSQGLSEQYF
-,TRBV2,few,TRBJ2-1,TGTGCCAGCAATAGAAATAGGTGGTCAACGAACGATGAGCAGTTCTTC,CASNRNRWSTNDEQFF
TRBD1,TRBV29-1,few,TRBJ2-7,TGCAGCGTTGTCCACAATTTAATAACAGGGGGCTCTCACTACGAGCAGTACTTC,CSVVHNLITGGSHYEQYF
TRBD1,TRBV5-1,few,TRBJ2-7,TGCGACAGCAGCTCCCTAGGACAGGGCAGCTCCTACGAGCAGTACTTC,CDSSSLGQGSSYEQYF
-,TRBV5-6,many,TRBJ2-2,TGTGCCAGCAGCTTGACAAAGAACACCGGGGAGCTGTTTTTT,CASSLTKNTGELFF
TRBD1,TRBV5-1,-,TRBJ1-1,TGCGCCAGCAGCTCAGGGGGCGGGGGAGCTTTCTTT,CASSSGGGGAFF
-,TRBV3-1,-,TRBJ2-3,TGTGCCAGCAGCCAGATCCTCACAGATACGCAGTATTTT,CASSQILTDTQYF
-,TRBV7-9,few,TRBJ2-7,TGTGCCAGCAGCTCCGGACGTAAGCTACCCTACGAGCAGTACTTC,CASSSGRKLPYEQYF
-,TRBV7-9,-,TRBJ2-7,TGTGCCAGCAGCTTAAGTCTCGGCGAGCAGTACTTC,CASSLSLGEQYF
-,TRBV7-9,-,TRBJ2-5,TGTGCCAGCAGCGATAAAGAGACCCAGTACTTC,CASSDKETQYF
-,TRBV29-1,few,TRBJ2-1,TGCAGCGCCGAAGGGAATTACAATGAGCAGTTCTTC,CSAEGNYNEQFF
TRBD2,TRBV11-3,-,TRBJ2-3,TGTGCCAGCAGCTTAAGACTAGCGGGAGTAGCAGATACGCAGTATTTT,CASSLRLAGVADTQYF
-,TRBV28,-,TRBJ1-2,TGTGCCAGCAGTGGCAGACACCACATTAACTATGGCTACACCTTC,CASSGRHHINYGYTF